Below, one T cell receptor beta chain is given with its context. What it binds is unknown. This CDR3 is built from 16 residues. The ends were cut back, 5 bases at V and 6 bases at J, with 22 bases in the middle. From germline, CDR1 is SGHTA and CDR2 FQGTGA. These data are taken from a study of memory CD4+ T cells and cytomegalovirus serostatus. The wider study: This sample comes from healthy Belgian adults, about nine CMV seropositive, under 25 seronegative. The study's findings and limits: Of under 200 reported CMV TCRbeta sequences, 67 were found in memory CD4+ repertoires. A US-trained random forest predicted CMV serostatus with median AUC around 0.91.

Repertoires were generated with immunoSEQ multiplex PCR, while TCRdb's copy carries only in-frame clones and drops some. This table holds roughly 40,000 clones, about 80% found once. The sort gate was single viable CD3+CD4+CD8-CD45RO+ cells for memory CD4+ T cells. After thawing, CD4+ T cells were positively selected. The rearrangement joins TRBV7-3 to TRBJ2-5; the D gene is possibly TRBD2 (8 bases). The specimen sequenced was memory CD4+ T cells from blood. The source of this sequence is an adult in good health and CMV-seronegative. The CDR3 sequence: CASSPTGGGGIKTQYF. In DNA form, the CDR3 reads TGTGCCAGCAGCCCCACGGGAGGGGGCGGGATAAAGACCCAGTACTTC.